The rows below give T cell receptor beta chains drawn from one sample of a study of CD8+CD57+ T cells in acquired aplastic anemia. TCRdb processed the reads anew with MiXCR; each CDR3 protein has one entry. The sample carries fewer than 250,000 distinct CDR3 sequences, more than 40% recorded once. The sample consisted of sorted CD4+, CD8+, or CD8+CD57+ T cells (not recorded which) from PBMCs. These receptors originate from a human donor with aplastic anemia. The CDR3 runs from the conserved cysteine through the conserved F or W. A D gene is named only where the DNA matches it firmly. Size values are once, few and many counts, or a class for expanded clones, and some rows have none.

j_gene	v_gene	abundance	d_gene	CDR3aa	CDR3nt
TRBJ1-5	TRBV20-1	many	-	CSARGGGPQHF	TGCAGTGCTAGAGGAGGAGGGCCCCAGCATTTT
TRBJ1-1	TRBV25-1	-	-	CAALEMRPGERDTEAFF	TGTGCCGCGCTAGAGATGCGGCCAGGGGAGAGGGACACTGAAGCTTTCTTT
TRBJ2-1	TRBV6-6	-	-	CASSRQSTYNEQFF	TGTGCCAGCAGCAGACAGTCCACCTACAATGAGCAGTTCTTC
TRBJ2-7	TRBV19	many	TRBD2	CASSIGASGDTYEQYF	TGTGCCAGTAGTATAGGTGCTAGCGGGGACACCTACGAGCAGTACTTC
TRBJ2-5	TRBV7-6	-	-	CASSLVVGPQETQYF	TGTGCCAGCAGCTTAGTGGTAGGGCCTCAAGAGACCCAGTACTTC
TRBJ2-3	TRBV29-1	-	TRBD2	CSVDTLGGAGQDTQYF	TGCAGCGTGGACACCCTGGGAGGGGCCGGTCAAGATACGCAGTATTTT
TRBJ2-7	TRBV19	many	TRBD1	CASSPLSGGEQYF	TGTGCCAGTAGCCCTCTTTCAGGGGGCGAGCAGTACTTC
TRBJ1-4	TRBV28	-	-	CASSTGFTNEKLFF	TGTGCCAGCAGCACAGGTTTTACTAATGAAAAACTGTTTTTT
TRBJ2-7	TRBV15	once	-	CATSAEWGISERYF	TGTGCCACCAGCGCGGAGTGGGGGATCAGCGAGCGGTACTTC
TRBJ2-7	TRBV7-9	many	TRBD1	CASSLVGTGTYEQYF	TGTGCCAGCAGCTTAGTGGGGACAGGGACCTACGAGCAGTACTTC
TRBJ2-7	TRBV7-2	-	-	CASSLGGTGNHEQYF	TGTGCCAGCAGCTTAGGAGGTACAGGGAACCACGAGCAGTACTTC
TRBJ1-1	TRBV11-2	-	TRBD1	CASSHGQATEAFF	TGTGCCAGCAGCCACGGACAGGCCACTGAAGCTTTCTTT
TRBJ1-2	TRBV6-2/TRBV6-3	-	-	CASSSQGGDGYTF	TGTGCCAGCAGTTCACAGGGTGGGGATGGCTACACCTTC
TRBJ1-1	TRBV6-5	few	-	CASLSSGPNTEAFF	TGTGCCAGCCTTAGTTCAGGGCCAAACACTGAAGCTTTCTTT
TRBJ1-1	TRBV19	-	-	CASSPGPQEWAFF	TGTGCCAGCAGTCCCGGACCCCAAGAATGGGCTTTCTTT
TRBJ1-1	TRBV27	-	TRBD1	CASYHRGLNTEAFF	TGTGCCAGCTATCACAGGGGGTTGAACACTGAAGCTTTCTTT
TRBJ1-2	TRBV10-3	few	-	CAISERQENYGYTF	TGTGCCATCAGTGAGAGACAGGAGAACTATGGCTACACCTTC
TRBJ1-4	TRBV6-5	many	TRBD1	CASSPMGQGYEKLFF	TGTGCCAGCAGTCCCATGGGACAGGGATATGAAAAACTGTTTTTT
TRBJ1-5	TRBV29-1	many	-	CSVDRQGHQPQHF	TGCAGCGTTGATCGGCAGGGCCATCAGCCCCAGCATTTT
TRBJ2-7	TRBV9	-	-	CASSVSTGSHEQYF	TGTGCCAGCAGCGTATCCACAGGGTCCCACGAGCAGTACTTC
TRBJ2-1	TRBV20-1	few	-	CSASGVNNEQFF	TGCAGTGCTAGCGGGGTTAACAATGAGCAGTTCTTC
TRBJ2-7	TRBV2	once	TRBD2	CASSVGTSGGSGEQYF	TGTGCCAGCAGTGTGGGGACTAGCGGGGGCTCGGGAGAGCAGTACTTC
TRBJ1-4	TRBV7-2	many	TRBD1	CASSWGQINEKLFF	TGTGCCAGCAGCTGGGGACAGATTAATGAAAAACTGTTTTTT
TRBJ1-2	TRBV9	many	-	CASSQWGDYGYTF	TGTGCCAGCAGCCAGTGGGGGGATTATGGCTACACCTTC
TRBJ2-3	TRBV20-1	-	-	CSARVGTDTQYF	TGCAGTGCTAGAGTGGGGACAGATACGCAGTATTTT
TRBJ2-5	TRBV14	few	TRBD1	CASSQEFLGQGSMGTQYF	TGTGCCAGCAGCCAAGAGTTCCTGGGACAGGGGTCGATGGGGACCCAGTACTTC
TRBJ1-6	TRBV7-3	-	TRBD1	CASSWRGTVYSPLHF	TGTGCCAGCAGTTGGAGGGGGACAGTCTATTCACCCCTCCACTTT
TRBJ2-1	TRBV6-5	many	TRBD2	CASSYASGGYNEQFF	TGTGCCAGCAGTTACGCTAGCGGGGGCTACAATGAGCAGTTCTTC
TRBJ2-6	TRBV6-5	few	TRBD2	CASSYDTSGTGANVLTF	TGTGCCAGCAGTTACGATACTAGCGGGACTGGGGCCAACGTCCTGACTTTC
TRBJ1-1	TRBV29-1	few	TRBD1	CSVQGQATTEAFF	TGCAGCGTGCAGGGACAGGCAACCACTGAAGCTTTCTTT
TRBJ2-7	TRBV2	many	-	CASSELGERNEQYF	TGTGCCAGCAGTGAGTTGGGGGAGCGTAACGAGCAGTACTTC
TRBJ2-3	TRBV12-3/TRBV12-4	many	-	CASSFGRDTQYF	TGTGCCAGCAGTTTTGGGAGAGATACGCAGTATTTT
TRBJ1-2	TRBV10-3	-	-	CAIGGTPDGYTF	TGTGCCATCGGTGGGACACCAGATGGCTACACCTTC
TRBJ2-3	TRBV25-1	-	-	CASSSSGGLPDEDTQYF	TGTGCCAGCAGCTCCTCAGGTGGGCTACCCGATGAGGATACGCAGTATTTT
TRBJ1-2	TRBV10-1	few	-	CASSDGGPSSPSYTF	TGCGCCAGCAGTGATGGCGGGCCGAGTTCCCCCTCCTACACCTTC
TRBJ2-5	TRBV5-4	-	TRBD2	CASSPATSGGSGTQYF	TGTGCCAGCAGCCCAGCGACTAGCGGGGGATCGGGGACCCAGTACTTC
TRBJ2-7	TRBV19	many	TRBD1	CASSNPGQGYEQYF	TGTGCCAGTAGTAACCCGGGACAGGGCTACGAGCAGTACTTC
TRBJ2-7	TRBV2	-	TRBD1	CGGGQGYEQYF	TGTGGCGGTGGACAGGGCTACGAGCAGTACTTC
TRBJ2-7	TRBV27	-	TRBD2	CATQLSGAFGPYEQYF	TGTGCCACCCAACTTAGCGGGGCCTTCGGCCCCTACGAGCAGTACTTC
TRBJ1-1	TRBV2	many	-	CASKGSENTEAFF	TGTGCCAGCAAGGGTTCGGAGAACACTGAAGCTTTCTTT
TRBJ1-2	TRBV20-1	-	-	CSARYQRDYGYTF	TGCAGTGCTAGATACCAGAGGGACTATGGCTACACCTTC
TRBJ1-5	TRBV27	few	-	CASSFAGGNQPQHF	TGTGCCAGCAGTTTTGCTGGGGGCAATCAGCCCCAGCATTTT
TRBJ2-1	TRBV14	many	-	CASSLRGQGAYNEQFF	TGTGCCAGCAGCCTCCGGGGACAAGGGGCCTACAATGAGCAGTTCTTC
TRBJ2-7	TRBV19	many	-	CASSRGSEQYF	TGTGCCAGTTCGAGGGGTTCCGAGCAGTACTTC
TRBJ2-1	TRBV9	many	TRBD2	CASSHAGTRGGNEQFF	TGTGCCAGCAGTCACGCCGGGACCCGGGGGGGCAATGAGCAGTTCTTC
TRBJ2-2	TRBV5-1	-	-	CASSIGTRSNTGELFF	TGCGCCAGCAGCATAGGGACGCGTTCGAACACCGGGGAGCTGTTTTTT
TRBJ2-5	TRBV5-4	-	-	CASSLGWDETQYF	TGTGCCAGCAGCTTAGGGTGGGATGAGACCCAGTACTTC
TRBJ1-3	TRBV7-9	-	-	CASSPPSSGGDTIYF	TGTGCCAGCAGCCCCCCTTCTAGCGGAGGGGACACCATATATTTT
TRBJ1-1	TRBV27	few	-	CASSLGAQGPEAFF	TGTGCCAGCAGTTTAGGGGCCCAGGGGCCTGAAGCTTTCTTT
TRBJ1-1	TRBV4-1	many	-	CASSQVRTRNTEAFF	TGCGCCAGCAGCCAAGTGCGGACAAGGAACACTGAAGCTTTCTTT
TRBJ1-5	TRBV7-9	-	-	CASSQVGRGRGNQPQHF	TGTGCCAGCAGCCAAGTGGGAAGGGGCCGAGGCAATCAGCCCCAGCATTTT
TRBJ2-1	TRBV24-1	-	-	CATSAANNEQFF	TGTGCCACCAGTGCCGCCAACAATGAGCAGTTCTTC
TRBJ2-3	TRBV9	few	TRBD2	CASSVGAGAFTDTQYF	TGTGCCAGCAGCGTAGGAGCGGGGGCCTTCACAGATACGCAGTATTTT
TRBJ1-5	TRBV7-6	-	-	CASSLAAGADSNQPQHF	TGTGCCAGCAGCTTAGCGGCCGGGGCTGATAGCAATCAGCCCCAGCATTTT
TRBJ1-5	TRBV19	few	TRBD1	CASSTGQRGGQSEHF	TGTGCCAGTAGTACGGGACAGCGAGGGGGTCAGAGTGAGCATTTT